The 8 T cell receptor beta chains in this list originate from one sample, sequenced in a study of T cell responses to AZD1222 COVID-19 vaccine. TCRdb's table, derived via immunoSEQ multiplex PCR, lists solely in-frame clones and lacks some. The sample has 95,000 to 150,000 clones; around 86% are singletons. Here the sequenced sample was peripheral blood, taken on day 0 of AZD1222 vaccination. The origin of the receptors is an adult in good health.

The chain uses TRBV4-1 and TRBJ1-2, with 8 bases matching TRBD1. Germline values: CDR1 MGHRA, CDR2 YSYEKL. The CDR3 loop spans 15 amino acids. V lost 2 bases and J lost 3; bases outside the gene matches: 5. Written as DNA, the CDR3 is TGCGCCAGCAGCCAACCGACAGGGGCCCACTATGGCTACACCTTC. This codes for CASSQPTGAHYGYTF.

The rearrangement joins TRBV7-9 to TRBJ2-3; TRBD1 agrees at 8 bases. Per germline, CDR1 SEHNR and CDR2 FQNEAQ (reference sequence). V was pared by 5 bases and J by 6 bases, with 4 bases of the junction left unmatched. This CDR3 spans 13 amino acids. The chain's CDR3 is CASSTGQADTQYF. DNA of the CDR3: TGTGCCAGCAGCACGGGACAGGCGGATACGCAGTATTTT.

The chain uses TRBV2 and TRBJ1-5, with TRBD1 as a possible D gene (5 bases). V was pared by 6 bases and J by 7 bases, with 16 bases between. Germline CDR1 and CDR2: SNHLY and FYNNEI. This CDR3 has 14 amino acids. The CDR3 DNA reads as TGTGCCAGCAGCCGACCCGGGGGGATGCAGCCCCAGCATTTT. Protein product: CASSRPGGMQPQHF.

This chain uses TRBV10-3 with TRBJ2-7, with a possible D match to TRBD1 (5 bases). CDR3 length: 14 residues. Trimming took 4 bases from V and 1 from J, leaving 11 bases between them. Germline V lookup: CDR1 ENHRY, CDR2 SYGVKD. CDR3 coding DNA: TGTGCCATCAGTGGAACAGGTCGGTCCTACGAGCAGTACTTC. It is translated as CAISGTGRSYEQYF.

The CDR3 sequence is CASSLWDGYTF. The CDR3 nucleotides are TGTGCCAGCAGTCTTTGGGACGGCTACACCTTC. This chain uses TRBV6-5 with TRBJ1-2, with D possibly TRBD1 on 5 matching bases. Trimming took off 5 bases at V and 8 bases at J, with 9 bases between the two ends. This CDR3 has 11 residues. Looked up from germline, CDR1 is MNHEY and CDR2 is SVGAGI.

The chain couples TRBV4-2 to TRBJ2-7, with no clear D. Germline CDR1 is LGHNA and CDR2 is YNFKEQ. V lost 4 bases, J lost 7 bases, and 14 bases lay in between. The CDR3 runs to 13 residues. CDR3 sequence: CASSLASSTEQYF. The DNA for the CDR3 is TGTGCCAGCAGCCTTGCTTCCTCGACAGAGCAGTACTTC.

The rearrangement joins TRBV3-1 (or the pseudogene TRBV3-2) to TRBJ2-7, with D perhaps matching TRBD2 (6 bases). This CDR3 is built from 16 residues. Germline values: CDR1 LGHDT, CDR2 YNNKEL (reference sequence). V lost 2 bases to trimming and J lost 7 bases, with 21 bases between them. The CDR3 sequence: CASSQRGVAGLGEQYF. In nucleotides, the CDR3 is TGTGCCAGCAGCCAACGCGGGGTTGCTGGGCTGGGGGAGCAGTACTTC.

The chain links TRBV4-2 to TRBJ1-2; D perhaps matches TRBD1 (5 bases). This CDR3 has 17 amino acids. Germline V gene lookup returns CDR1 LGHNA and CDR2 YNFKEQ. V was trimmed by 4 bases and J by 0 bases, leaving 18 bases between them. CDR3 bases: TGTGCCAGCAGCCTTGGGGGGAGACACACCCCTAACTATGGCTACACCTTC. Amino acids: CASSLGGRHTPNYGYTF.